The 22 T cell receptor beta chains presented below share a single source sample, sequenced in a study of CD8+CD57+ T cells in acquired aplastic anemia. TCR beta VDJ and CDR3 profiling used genomic DNA as template. TCRdb re-analysed the reads in MiXCR, keeping a single row per CDR3 protein. Seen here are about 180,000 distinct CDR3 sequences, around 50% observed once, and the top ten hold 10% to 15%. Flow cytometry had shown expanded CD8+CD57+ cells in the patients chosen for sequencing. The sequenced sample was sorted CD4+, CD8+, or CD8+CD57+ T cells (not recorded which) from PBMCs. The receptors shown here come from a human donor with aplastic anemia.

This clonotype was counted at least ten times. The genes are TRBV20-1 and TRBJ2-7, with TRBD2 matching over 14 bases. From germline, CDR1 is DFQATT and CDR2 SNEGSKA (reference sequence). The CDR3 length is 15 residues. V shed 5 bases and J 7 bases; nucleotides not matched to a gene: 10. In DNA form, the CDR3 reads TGCAGTGCTCCCGACCGGACTAGCGGGGGGTATGAGCAGTACTTC. This gives the protein CSAPDRTSGGYEQYF.

The chain couples TRBV7-9 to TRBJ2-5, with 8 bases that match TRBD1. CDR3 length: 13 residues. Losses at the gene ends were 5 bases for V and 5 bases for J; bases not matched to a gene: 4. The germline V gene has CDR1 SEHNR and CDR2 FQNEAQ (reference sequence). The CDR3 DNA follows: TGTGCCAGCAGCCTGGACAGGGATGAGACCCAGTACTTC. This codes for CASSLDRDETQYF.

The rearrangement uses TRBV15 and TRBJ2-7, with D possibly TRBD2 on 5 matching bases. V gave up 1 base and J gave up 2 bases, with 9 bases separating them. Germline values: CDR1 LNHNV, CDR2 YYDKDF (reference sequence). The CDR3 has 14 residues. CDR3 sequence reads: CATSRVERTYEQYF. The CDR3 bases are TGTGCCACCAGCAGAGTAGAGCGGACCTACGAGCAGTACTTC.

This clonotype was detected ten times or more. This sequence joins TRBV5-1 and TRBJ1-4; D is unresolved. V was cut by 0 bases and J by 6 bases, with 24 bases left in between. CDR3 length: 19 residues. The V gene's germline CDR1 is SGHRS and CDR2 YFSETQ. CDR3 residues: CASSLESTSIRVGDEKLFF. The CDR3 nucleotides are TGCGCCAGCAGCTTGGAGTCCACCAGTATAAGGGTCGGGGATGAAAAACTGTTTTTT.

This clonotype has a count of ten or more. The CDR3 nucleotides are TGCAGTGCTAGAGACCCAGGACTAGCGGCGGGAGAGACCCAGTACTTC. Its translation: CSARDPGLAAGETQYF. The chain carries TRBV20-1 and TRBJ2-5; TRBD2 matches at 10 bases. The V gene's germline CDR1 is DFQATT and CDR2 SNEGSKA (reference sequence). The trim removed 0 bases at V and 4 bases at J, leaving 8 bases unmatched. CDR3 length: 16 amino acids.

Many counts were recorded for this clonotype. The V call is TRBV19, the J call TRBJ1-5, with 7 bases identical to TRBD1. J lost 9 bases, V lost 6 bases, and 11 bases had no gene match. Germline loops: CDR1 LNHDA, CDR2 SQIVND (reference sequence). This CDR3 comprises 14 residues. For the CDR3, the DNA is TGTGCCAGTAGGCACAGGGGCGGGGAAAGGCCCCAGCATTTT. The encoded protein is CASRHRGGERPQHF.

About this clonotype: A much larger clone is a single base away; this may be a read error. The CDR3 sequence is CASSQGPDRSYSPLHF. The CDR3 DNA is TGCGCCAGCAGCCAAGGTCCGGACCGCTCGTATTCACCCCTCCACTTT. This rearrangement joins TRBV4-1 to TRBJ1-6, with no clear D. The V and J ends lost 1 base and 8 bases respectively, with 15 bases between them. Germline V lookup: CDR1 MGHRA, CDR2 YSYEKL. This CDR3 has 16 amino acids.

The chain has TRBV10-1 and TRBJ2-5; D may correspond to TRBD1 or TRBD2 (5 bases each). CDR3 size: 16 residues. V shed 11 bases and J shed 5 bases, with 27 bases lying between them. Germline-derived CDR1 and CDR2 are WNHNN and SYGVQD (reference sequence). The CDR3 spells CASQPPGPNTGETQYF. The CDR3 DNA sequence: TGCGCCTCTCAGCCGCCGGGACCGAACACCGGGGAGACCCAGTACTTC.

This clonotype was found many times. The rearrangement uses TRBV7-9 and TRBJ1-5; no definite D call. Germline CDR1 and CDR2: SEHNR and FQNEAQ (reference sequence). This CDR3 is 12 amino acids long. V gave up 2 bases and J gave up 6 bases, with 5 bases separating them. For the CDR3, the DNA is TGTGCCAGCAGCTTAACGGGTCAGCCCCAGCATTTT. Translating it yields CASSLTGQPQHF.

This clonotype was counted many times. The chain recombines TRBV3-1 with TRBJ1-6, with unresolved D. Trimming took off 2 bases at V and 8 bases at J, with 7 bases between the two ends. This CDR3 is built from 13 residues. Germline V CDR1 and CDR2: LGHDT, YNNKEL (reference sequence). The CDR3 nucleotides are TGTGCCAGCAGCCAATACAGAGATTCACCCCTCCACTTT. Translated: CASSQYRDSPLHF.

This clonotype was observed many times. The J gene is TRBJ1-5, the V gene TRBV12-3 or TRBV12-4; D possibly corresponds to TRBD1 (5 bases). Trimming pared 0 bases from V and 4 bases from J, leaving 10 bases between. The CDR3 is 15 residues long. CDR3 in amino acids: CASSLARAGNQPQHF. As DNA, the CDR3 is TGTGCCAGCAGTTTAGCGCGGGCAGGGAATCAGCCCCAGCATTTT.

This clonotype was recorded many times. V gene TRBV5-6 combines with J gene TRBJ1-2, with D unresolved. The V end was cut by 2 bases, the J end by 3 bases, with 2 bases between. This CDR3 contains 11 residues. Germline V gives CDR1 SGHDT, CDR2 YYEEEE. CDR3 sequence reads: CASSLDYGYTF. The DNA of the CDR3 is TGTGCCAGCAGCTTAGACTATGGCTACACCTTC.

This clonotype showed up just a few times. The gene calls are TRBV18 and TRBJ2-5; TRBD1 might be the D (6 bases). Trimming pared 5 bases from V and 5 bases from J, leaving 15 bases between. The CDR3 has 14 amino acids. From germline, CDR1 is KGHSH and CDR2 LQKENI. The CDR3 DNA follows: TGTGCCAGCTCAACGACGACTCAGGGGGAGACCCAGTACTTC. It translates to CASSTTTQGETQYF.

In DNA, the CDR3 is TGTGCCACCAGCAGAGATGAAGGGGCGCCCTTTGGTGGCTACACCTTC. Translating gives CATSRDEGAPFGGYTF. The chain carries TRBV15 and TRBJ1-2; D is perhaps TRBD1 (5 bases). Germline assignment: CDR1 LNHNV and CDR2 YYDKDF (reference sequence). The CDR3 consists of 16 residues. The V end lost 0 bases, the J end lost 7 bases, and 18 bases lay between the germline ends.

The count of this clonotype is one. V gene TRBV19 combines with J gene TRBJ1-3; TRBD1 is a possible D gene (5 bases). This CDR3 has 15 residues. V lost 6 bases, J lost 0 bases, and 12 bases lay in between. Germline values: CDR1 LNHDA, CDR2 SQIVND (reference sequence). The CDR3: CASRDRGGSGNTIYF. As DNA, the CDR3 is TGTGCCAGTAGGGACCGTGGGGGCTCTGGAAACACCATATATTTT.

The chain recombines TRBV25-1 with TRBJ2-3; D not resolved. Germline CDR1 and CDR2: MGHDK and SYGVNS. This CDR3 has 19 residues. V was trimmed by 2 bases and J by 0 bases, leaving 21 bases between them. The CDR3, as DNA: TGTGCCAGCAGTGAAGTGGACGGCGCGTCTCAAGCTAGCACAGATACGCAGTATTTT. Its translation is CASSEVDGASQASTDTQYF.

The gene calls are TRBV12-3 or TRBV12-4 and TRBJ1-2; D may be TRBD1 (5 bases). V was clipped by 1 base and J by 3 bases, with 24 bases between them. CDR3 length equals 19 residues. CDR3 in amino acids: CASSLGLRGQTRGDYGYTF. The CDR3 coding sequence is TGTGCCAGCAGTTTAGGCCTTCGCGGGCAAACAAGGGGCGACTATGGCTACACCTTC.

This clonotype showed up many times. The CDR3 bases are TGTGCCAGCAGCAGGGGTTCGGAGACCCAGTACTTC. It specifies CASSRGSETQYF. The rearrangement links TRBV7-2 to TRBJ2-5, with D possibly being TRBD1 (5 bases). Germline V CDR1 and CDR2: SGHTA, FQGNSA. The V and J ends lost 5 bases and 5 bases respectively, with 9 bases between them. The CDR3 contains 12 residues.

This sequence joins TRBV10-3 and TRBJ1-4; D remains unclear. Trimming removed 8 bases from V and 2 bases from J, with 6 bases in between. Per the germline V gene, CDR1 is ENHRY and CDR2 is SYGVKD. CDR3 length equals 12 residues. Written as DNA, the CDR3 is TGTGCCATCTCGAGGACTAATGAAAAACTGTTTTTT. It encodes CAISRTNEKLFF.

This chain joins TRBV2 and TRBJ2-5; TRBD1 is a possible D gene (5 bases). CDR3 size: 13 residues. The germline V and J ends were trimmed by 8 bases and 3 bases, with 13 bases remaining between them. The germline V gene has CDR1 SNHLY and CDR2 FYNNEI. The CDR3 protein is CASLYDSEETQYF. The CDR3 DNA sequence: TGTGCCAGCCTTTATGACAGTGAAGAGACCCAGTACTTC. The full variable domain, its missing parts supplied by reference TRBV2 and TRBJ2-5, is EPEVTQTPSHQVTQMGQEVILRCVPISNHLYFYWYRQILGQKVEFLVSFYNNEISEKSEIFDDQFSVERPDGSNFTLKIRSTKLEDSAMYFCASLYDSEETQYFGPGTRLLVL.

The genes are TRBV6-4 and TRBJ2-3; the match to TRBD1 covers 7 bases. V lost 8 bases, J lost 2 bases, and 7 bases stayed unmatched. Germline loops: CDR1 MRHNA, CDR2 SNTAGT. This CDR3 has 14 amino acids. CDR3 DNA sequence: TGTGCCAGCCGGGGACAGTCTGACACAGATACGCAGTATTTT. This sequence encodes CASRGQSDTDTQYF.

The rearrangement links TRBV20-1 to TRBJ2-1; D unresolved. CDR1 is DFQATT and CDR2 is SNEGSKA in the germline V gene (reference sequence). This CDR3 is 14 amino acids long. Deletions cut 4 bases from V and 3 bases from J, with 13 bases between. The CDR3 spells CSANPPGGYNEQFF. CDR3 bases: TGCAGTGCTAACCCCCCTGGCGGCTACAATGAGCAGTTCTTC.